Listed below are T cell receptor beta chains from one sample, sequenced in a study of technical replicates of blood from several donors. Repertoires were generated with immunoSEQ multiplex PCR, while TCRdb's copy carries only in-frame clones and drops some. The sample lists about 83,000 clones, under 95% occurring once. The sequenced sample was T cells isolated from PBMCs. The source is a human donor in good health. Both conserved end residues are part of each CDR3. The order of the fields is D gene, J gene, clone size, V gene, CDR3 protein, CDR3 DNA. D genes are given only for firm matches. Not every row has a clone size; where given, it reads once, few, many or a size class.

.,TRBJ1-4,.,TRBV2,CAGGGLSEKLFF,TGTGCCGGCGGGGGGCTGTCTGAAAAACTGTTTTTT
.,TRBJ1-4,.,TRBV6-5,CASSYSSNEKLFF,TGTGCCAGCAGTTACAGTAGCAACGAAAAACTGTTTTTT
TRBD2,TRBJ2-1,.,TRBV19,CASSIAAGGNNEQFF,TGTGCCAGTAGTATTGCAGCGGGGGGAAACAATGAGCAGTTCTTC
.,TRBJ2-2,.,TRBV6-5,CASRGSEGSPGELFF,TGTGCCAGCAGGGGTAGCGAGGGTTCCCCCGGGGAGCTGTTTTTT
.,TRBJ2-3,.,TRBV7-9,CASSFLWRGDTDTQYF,TGTGCCAGCAGCTTTTTATGGCGGGGAGACACAGATACGCAGTATTTT
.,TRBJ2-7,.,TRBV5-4,CASSLPGAQMREQYF,TGTGCCAGCAGCTTGCCTGGGGCGCAGATGAGGGAGCAGTACTTC
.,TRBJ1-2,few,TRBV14,CASSRRQDRRGGYTF,TGTGCCAGCAGCCGTAGACAGGACCGCCGGGGAGGCTACACCTTC
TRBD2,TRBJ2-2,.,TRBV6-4,CASSVFRLAGEGEAGELFF,TGTGCCAGCAGTGTCTTCCGACTAGCGGGAGAGGGGGAGGCCGGGGAGCTGTTTTTT
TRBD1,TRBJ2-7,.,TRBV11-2,CASSLARDRAIYEQYF,TGTGCCAGCAGCTTAGCACGGGACAGGGCCATTTACGAGCAGTACTTC
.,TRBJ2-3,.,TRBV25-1,CASSLPAVDTQYF,TGTGCCAGCAGTCTGCCGGCGGTAGATACGCAGTATTTT
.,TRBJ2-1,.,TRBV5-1,CASRLTGVTYNEQFF,TGCGCCAGCAGACTGACGGGGGTCACCTACAATGAGCAGTTCTTC
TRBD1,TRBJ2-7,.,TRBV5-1,CASTLPGQPYEQYF,TGCGCCAGCACATTACCGGGACAGCCCTACGAGCAGTACTTC
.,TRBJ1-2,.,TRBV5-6,CASSWGRRSLDPGYTF,TGTGCCAGCAGCTGGGGGCGACGCTCTCTAGACCCCGGCTACACCTTC
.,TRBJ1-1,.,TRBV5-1,CASSLVGRSNTEAFF,TGCGCCAGCAGCTTGGTAGGGAGATCGAACACTGAAGCTTTCTTT
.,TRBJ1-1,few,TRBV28,CASSEGVQTEAFF,TGTGCCAGCAGTGAGGGGGTACAGACTGAAGCTTTCTTT
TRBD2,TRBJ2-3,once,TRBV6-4,CASSEASGRALTQYF,TGTGCCAGCAGTGAAGCTAGCGGGAGGGCCCTTACGCAGTATTTT
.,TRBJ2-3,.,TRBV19,CASSILNPGESSTDTQYF,TGTGCCAGTAGTATTTTGAATCCCGGGGAATCTAGCACAGATACGCAGTATTTT
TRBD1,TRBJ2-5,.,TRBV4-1,CASSQGQGETQYF,TGCGCCAGCAGCCAGGGACAGGGAGAGACCCAGTACTTC
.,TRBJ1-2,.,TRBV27,CACRSGGDGYTF,TGTGCCTGCAGAAGTGGAGGTGATGGCTACACCTTC
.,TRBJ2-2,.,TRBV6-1,CASSDRPGGTGELFF,TGTGCCAGCAGTGACCGGCCAGGGGGGACCGGGGAGCTGTTTTTT
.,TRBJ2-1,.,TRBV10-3,CAIEAGINNEQFF,TGTGCCATCGAGGCCGGGATCAACAATGAGCAGTTCTTC
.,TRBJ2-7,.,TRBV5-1,CASSFSGEQYF,TGCGCCAGCAGCTTTTCGGGAGAGCAGTACTTC
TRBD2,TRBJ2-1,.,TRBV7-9,CASSPSGRGHNEQFF,TGTGCCAGCAGCCCGAGCGGGAGGGGGCACAATGAGCAGTTCTTC
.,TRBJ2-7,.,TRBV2,CASSVGRGPPYEQYF,TGTGCCAGCAGTGTTGGTAGAGGGCCCCCCTACGAGCAGTACTTC
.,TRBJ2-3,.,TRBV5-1,CASSYRSQGEGTDTQYF,TGCGCCAGCAGCTACCGCAGCCAGGGGGAGGGCACAGATACGCAGTATTTT
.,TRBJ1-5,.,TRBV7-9,CASSFGVGWDQPQHF,TGTGCCAGCAGCTTCGGGGTAGGTTGGGATCAGCCCCAGCATTTT
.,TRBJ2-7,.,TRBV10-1,CASSPGGVGVRGEQYF,TGCGCCAGCAGCCCTGGGGGGGTAGGGGTCAGGGGTGAGCAGTACTTC
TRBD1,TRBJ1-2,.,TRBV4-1,CASSQSYPGTGSKGDYGYTF,TGCGCCAGCAGCCAAAGTTACCCCGGGACAGGGTCAAAGGGTGACTATGGCTACACCTTC
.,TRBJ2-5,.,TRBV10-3,CAISESTSGVAQYF,TGTGCCATCAGTGAGTCGACCTCGGGAGTCGCCCAGTACTTC
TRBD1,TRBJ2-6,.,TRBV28,CASSRDRAGANVLTF,TGTGCCAGCAGTCGAGACAGGGCTGGGGCCAACGTCCTGACTTTC
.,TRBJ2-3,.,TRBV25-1,CASRSGTPPTDTQYF,TGTGCCAGCAGGTCCGGGACACCACCCACAGATACGCAGTATTTT
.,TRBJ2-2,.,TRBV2,CASSIRGRNTGELFF,TGTGCCAGCAGTATCAGGGGACGGAACACCGGGGAGCTGTTTTTT
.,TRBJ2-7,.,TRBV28,CASRLGFYEQYF,TGTGCCAGCCGACTAGGGTTTTACGAGCAGTACTTC
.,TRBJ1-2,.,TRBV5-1,CASSLAMRGRANYGYTF,TGCGCCAGCAGCTTGGCCATGCGGGGAAGAGCTAACTATGGCTACACCTTC
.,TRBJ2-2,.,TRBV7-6,CASSPWTENTGELFF,TGTGCCAGCAGCCCCTGGACAGAGAACACCGGGGAGCTGTTTTTT
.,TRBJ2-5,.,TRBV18,CASSPRGETQYF,TGTGCCAGCTCACCACGAGGCGAGACCCAGTACTTC
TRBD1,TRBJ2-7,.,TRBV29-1,CSVVPQDRGLNEQYF,TGCAGCGTTGTTCCCCAGGACAGGGGGCTTAACGAGCAGTACTTC
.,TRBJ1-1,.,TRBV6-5,CASSQATAGGAAFF,TGTGCCAGCAGTCAAGCCACCGCTGGAGGGGCGGCTTTCTTT
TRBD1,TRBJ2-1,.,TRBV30,CAWSEPPGQGAAEQFF,TGTGCCTGGAGTGAACCCCCCGGACAGGGTGCGGCTGAGCAGTTCTTC
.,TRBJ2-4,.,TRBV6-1,CASSARLAKNIQYF,TGTGCCAGCAGTGCCCGACTAGCCAAAAACATTCAGTACTTC
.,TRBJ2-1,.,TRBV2,CASSEARGISGEGEQFF,TGTGCCAGCAGTGAAGCCCGAGGGATTTCAGGGGAGGGTGAGCAGTTCTTC
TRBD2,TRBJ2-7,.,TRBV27,CATQGLLSNEQYF,TGTGCCACCCAGGGACTACTCTCCAACGAGCAGTACTTC